This T cell receptor beta chain was profiled in a study of blood T cell repertoires in COVID-19. Cohorts were determined from participant-reported clinical history. Germline V gene sequence: CDR1 LNHDA, CDR2 SQIVND (reference sequence). V was cut by 5 bases and J by 1 base, with 12 bases left in between. This CDR3 has 15 amino acids. Some clones are missing from TCRdb's copy, which holds only in-frame ones; the method was immunoSEQ multiplex PCR. The sample records around 250,000 clones, approximately 84% being singletons. The origin of this receptor is a man aged 18 to 29 who had recovered from COVID-19. The chain uses TRBV19 and TRBJ2-4, with D perhaps matching TRBD1 (7 bases). The sequencing input was PBMCs or T cells enriched from blood (not recorded which). DNA for the CDR3: TGTGCCAGTAGTTCCCCAGGGGGGGCCAAAAACATTCAGTACTTC. It codes for CASSSPGGAKNIQYF.